The TCR beta chain under discussion was sequenced for a study of blood T cell repertoires in COVID-19 (dated by TCRdb to 2020 to 2022). With regard to the full study: The collaborator samples originated in the United States, Italy and Spain and spanned the acute and convalescent phases of COVID-19. The material from the prospective study consisted of cDNA or gDNA derived from T cells, B-cell-depleted T cells, or PBMCs. Subjects who had been exposed to COVID-19, were actively infected with it, or had recovered from it provided the deeply sampled blood TCRbeta repertoires that made up the dataset. The repertoires were made available in a free public database intended to serve as a resource for research on the immune response to SARS-CoV-2. Samples were obtained from the ongoing ImmuneRACE study (first 160 participants) and from about 1,300 subjects provided by 6 global collaborators. Nearly every sample came with metadata listing a de-identified subject ID, COVID-19 status, age in years and sex. Where available, HLA class I and class II types were obtained from metadata supplied by the sample provider rather than from assay-based typing.

The table lists this clone with a few counts. The clone's antigen remains unknown. Base qualities are not at hand, and no much larger clone is one base apart. Each collaborating institution followed its own protocols to collect whole blood in K2EDTA tubes. For TCRbeta analysis, collaborators shipped samples in one of three forms: frozen whole blood, isolated PBMCs, or DNA extracted from either of those sample types. The immunoSEQ Assay, a bias-controlled multiplex PCR, was used to amplify TCRbeta CDR3 regions from genomic DNA. For the original study's pipeline: Nucleated cell counts per sample were estimated from amplification of reference gene primers within the assay. To quantify the absolute abundance of each unique TCRbeta CDR3 rearrangement, sequence reads were collapsed and filtered. For each sample, productive Simpson clonality was calculated as the square root of Simpson's diversity index across productive rearrangements. Not all clones reach the TCRdb copy of this immuneACCESS table, which keeps in-frame sequences only. Checked studies attribute under half of the gap to unresolved V genes and leave the rest unexplained. V, J and clone size are taken as reported in that table, and D and trimming were inferred from the DNA itself. The sample table holds about 86,000 clones, of which around 82% were seen once. Together, the top ten hold 0.95% to 1.5% of the sample.

Results and caveats for the whole study, not just this receptor: The quantity of clinical and demographic metadata differed by source and by participant and was supplied without curation.

The CDR3 holds 15 amino acids from the cysteine to the phenylalanine. Only the CDR3 DNA stays, 45 bases, in frame from base 1. Trimming takes 0 bases from V and 1 base from J, and the germline ends sit 9 bases apart. Based on the germline V gene, the CDR1 and CDR2 sequences are SGHAT and FQNNGV. The specimen was peripheral blood. The rearrangement joined TRBV11-2 to TRBJ1-1; the D segment could be TRBD1, given 5 matching bases. This receptor was taken from a woman aged 80 or older with acute or convalescent COVID-19. The bases are TGTGCCAGCAGCTTAGAGTCGCAGGGGAACACTGAAGCTTTCTTT. It specifies CASSLESQGNTEAFF.